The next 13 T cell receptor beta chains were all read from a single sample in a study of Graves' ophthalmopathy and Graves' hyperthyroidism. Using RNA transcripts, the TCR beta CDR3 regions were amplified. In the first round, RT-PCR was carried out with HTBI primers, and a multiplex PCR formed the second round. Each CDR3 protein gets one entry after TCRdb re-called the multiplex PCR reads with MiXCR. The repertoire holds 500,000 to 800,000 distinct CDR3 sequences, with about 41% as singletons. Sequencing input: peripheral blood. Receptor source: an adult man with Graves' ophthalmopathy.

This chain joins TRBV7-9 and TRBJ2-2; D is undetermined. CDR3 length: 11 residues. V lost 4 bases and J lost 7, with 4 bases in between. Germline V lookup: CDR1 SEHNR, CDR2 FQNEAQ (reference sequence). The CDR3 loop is CASSWYGELFF. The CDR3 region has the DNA TGTGCCAGCAGCTGGTACGGGGAGCTGTTTTTT.

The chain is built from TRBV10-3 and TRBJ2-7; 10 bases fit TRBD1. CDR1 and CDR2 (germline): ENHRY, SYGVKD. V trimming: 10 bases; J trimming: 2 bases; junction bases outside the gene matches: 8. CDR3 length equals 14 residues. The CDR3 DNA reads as TGTGCCAGCAGACAGGGGGCTGGAACCTACGAGCAGTACTTC. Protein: CASRQGAGTYEQYF.

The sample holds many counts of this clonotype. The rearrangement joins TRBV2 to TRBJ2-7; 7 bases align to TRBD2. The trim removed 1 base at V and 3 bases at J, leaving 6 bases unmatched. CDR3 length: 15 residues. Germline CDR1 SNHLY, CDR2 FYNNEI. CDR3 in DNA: TGTGCCAGCAGTGAAGAAGCGGGATTAGTCTACGAGCAGTACTTC. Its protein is CASSEEAGLVYEQYF.

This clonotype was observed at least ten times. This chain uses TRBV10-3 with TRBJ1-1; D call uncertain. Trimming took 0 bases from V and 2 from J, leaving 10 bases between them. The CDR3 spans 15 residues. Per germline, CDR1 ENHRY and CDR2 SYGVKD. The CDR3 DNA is TGTGCCATCAGTGAGTCGTCTGGGATCAACACTGAAGCTTTCTTT. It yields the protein CAISESSGINTEAFF.

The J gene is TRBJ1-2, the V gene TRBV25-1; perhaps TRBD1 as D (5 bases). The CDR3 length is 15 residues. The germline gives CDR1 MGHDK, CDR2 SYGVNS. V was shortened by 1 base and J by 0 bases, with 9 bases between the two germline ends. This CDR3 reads CASSESSGSNYGYTF. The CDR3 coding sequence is TGTGCCAGCAGTGAATCGTCAGGGTCTAACTATGGCTACACCTTC.

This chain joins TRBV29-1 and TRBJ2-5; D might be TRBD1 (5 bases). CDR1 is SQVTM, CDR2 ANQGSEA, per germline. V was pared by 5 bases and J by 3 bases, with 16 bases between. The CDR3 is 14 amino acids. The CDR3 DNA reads TGCAGCGTTCGAGACAGCCCCAGGGAAGAGACCCAGTACTTC. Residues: CSVRDSPREETQYF.

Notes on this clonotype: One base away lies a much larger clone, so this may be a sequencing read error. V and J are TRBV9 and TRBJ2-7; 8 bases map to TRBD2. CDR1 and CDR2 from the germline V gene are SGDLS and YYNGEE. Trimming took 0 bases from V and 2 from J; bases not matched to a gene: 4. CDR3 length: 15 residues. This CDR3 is CASSVGRAGAYEQYF. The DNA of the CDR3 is TGTGCCAGCAGCGTAGGGCGAGCGGGGGCCTACGAGCAGTACTTC.

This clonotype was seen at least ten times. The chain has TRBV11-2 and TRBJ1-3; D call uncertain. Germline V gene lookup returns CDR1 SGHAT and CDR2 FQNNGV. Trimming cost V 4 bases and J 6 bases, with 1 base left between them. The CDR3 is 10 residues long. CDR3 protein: CASSSNTIYF. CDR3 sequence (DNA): TGTGCCAGCAGCTCAAACACCATATATTTT.

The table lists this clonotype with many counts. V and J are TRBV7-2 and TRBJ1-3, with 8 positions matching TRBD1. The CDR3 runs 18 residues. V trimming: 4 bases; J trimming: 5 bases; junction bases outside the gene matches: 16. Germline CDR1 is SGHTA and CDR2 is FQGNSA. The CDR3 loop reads CASSSFPRGQDGRNTIYF. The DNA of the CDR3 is TGTGCCAGCAGCTCTTTCCCGAGGGGACAGGATGGAAGAAACACCATATATTTT.

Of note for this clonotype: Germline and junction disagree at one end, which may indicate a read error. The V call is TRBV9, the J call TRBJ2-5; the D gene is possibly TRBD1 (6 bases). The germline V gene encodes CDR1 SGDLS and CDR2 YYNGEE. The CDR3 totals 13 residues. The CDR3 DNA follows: TGCGCCAGCAGCCTACAGGGAGAAGGGACCCAGTACTTC. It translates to CASSLQGEGTQYF.

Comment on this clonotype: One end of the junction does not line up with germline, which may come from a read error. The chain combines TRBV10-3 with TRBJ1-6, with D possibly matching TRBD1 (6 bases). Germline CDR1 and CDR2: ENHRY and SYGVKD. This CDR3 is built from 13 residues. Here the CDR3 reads CASSVRGSSPLHF. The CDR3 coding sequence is TGTGCCAGCAGTGTGAGGGGGTCTTCACCCCTCCACTTT.

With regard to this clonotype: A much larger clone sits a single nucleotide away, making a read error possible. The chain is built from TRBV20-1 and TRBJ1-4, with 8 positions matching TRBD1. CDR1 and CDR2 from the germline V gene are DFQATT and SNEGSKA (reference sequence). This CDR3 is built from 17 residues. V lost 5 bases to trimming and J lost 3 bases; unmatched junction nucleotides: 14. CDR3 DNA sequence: TGCAGTGCTCAGGACAGGGCAAAATATGCAGCTAATGAAAAACTGTTTTTT. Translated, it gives CSAQDRAKYAANEKLFF.

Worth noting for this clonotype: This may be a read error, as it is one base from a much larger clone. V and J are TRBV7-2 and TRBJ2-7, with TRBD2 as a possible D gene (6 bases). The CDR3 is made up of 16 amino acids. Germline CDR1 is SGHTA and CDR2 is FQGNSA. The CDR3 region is CANSLGGLFSSYEQYF. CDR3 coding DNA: TGTGCCAACAGCTTAGGAGGACTATTTAGCTCCTACGAGCAGTACTTC.